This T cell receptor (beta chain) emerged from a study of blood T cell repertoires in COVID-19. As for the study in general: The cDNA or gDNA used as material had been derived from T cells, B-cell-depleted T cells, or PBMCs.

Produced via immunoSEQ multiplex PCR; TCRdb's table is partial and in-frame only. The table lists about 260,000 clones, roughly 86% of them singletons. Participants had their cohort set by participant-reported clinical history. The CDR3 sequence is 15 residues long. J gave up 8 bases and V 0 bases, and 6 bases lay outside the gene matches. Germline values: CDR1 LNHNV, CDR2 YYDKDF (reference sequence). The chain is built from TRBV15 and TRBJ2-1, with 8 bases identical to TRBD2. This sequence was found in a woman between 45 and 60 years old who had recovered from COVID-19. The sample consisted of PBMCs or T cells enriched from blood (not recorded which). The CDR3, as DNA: TGTGCCACCAGCAGAGAAAAGCGGGGGTTAGATGAGCAGTTCTTC. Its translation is CATSREKRGLDEQFF. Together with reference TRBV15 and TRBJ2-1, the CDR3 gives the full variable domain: DAMVIQNPRYQVTQFGKPVTLSCSQTLNHNVMYWYQQKSSQAPKLLFHYYDKDFNNEADTPDNFQSRRPNTSFCFLDIRSPGLGDTAMYLCATSREKRGLDEQFFGPGTRLTVL.